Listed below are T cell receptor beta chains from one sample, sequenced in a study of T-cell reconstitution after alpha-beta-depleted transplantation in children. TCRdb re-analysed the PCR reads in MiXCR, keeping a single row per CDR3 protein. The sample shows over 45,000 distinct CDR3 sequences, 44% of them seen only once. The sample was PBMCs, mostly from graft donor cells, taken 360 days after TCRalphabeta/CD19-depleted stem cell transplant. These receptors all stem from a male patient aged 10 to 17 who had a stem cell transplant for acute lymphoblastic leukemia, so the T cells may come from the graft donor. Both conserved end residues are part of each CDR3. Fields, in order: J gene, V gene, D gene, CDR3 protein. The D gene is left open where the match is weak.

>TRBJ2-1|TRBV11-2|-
CASSTSSGGTTYNEQFF
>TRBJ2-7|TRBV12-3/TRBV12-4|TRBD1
CASGLSHRGGGATYEQYF
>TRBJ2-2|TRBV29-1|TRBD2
CSVGVAGAGGELFF
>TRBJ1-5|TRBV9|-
CASSASGRNQPQHF
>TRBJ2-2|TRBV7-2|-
CASRWGQDGELFF
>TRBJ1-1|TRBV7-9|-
CASSQNTEAFF
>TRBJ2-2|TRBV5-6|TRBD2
CASSRGPSGGLFF
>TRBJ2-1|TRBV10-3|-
CAISSNNEQFF
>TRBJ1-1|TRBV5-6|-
CASSWTDNTEAFF
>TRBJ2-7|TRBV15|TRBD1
CATSRDPPGTGVEQYF
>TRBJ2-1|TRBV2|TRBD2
CASSAGLAGGSEQFF
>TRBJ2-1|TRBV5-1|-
CASSVAGLSYNEQFF
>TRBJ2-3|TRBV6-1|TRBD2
CASSWTSGKSDTQYF
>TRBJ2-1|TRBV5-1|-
CASSLGRESNEQFF
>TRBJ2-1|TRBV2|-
CASSGYLPEF
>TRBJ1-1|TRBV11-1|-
CASSLVRGPEAFF
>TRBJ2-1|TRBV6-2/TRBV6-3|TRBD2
CASSYSPPGLAGVWSYNEQFF
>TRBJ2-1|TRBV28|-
CASSSTDLARNNEQFF
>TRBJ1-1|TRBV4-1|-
CASSQDEGLDTEAFF
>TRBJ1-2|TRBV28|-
CASSLIRGSGYTF
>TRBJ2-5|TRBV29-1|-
CSAGGDGYF
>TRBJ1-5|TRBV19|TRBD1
CASTGPEGTGAQPQHF
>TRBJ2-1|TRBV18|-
CASSPRWDDEQFF
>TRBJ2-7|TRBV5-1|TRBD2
CASSLTLGGETYEQYF
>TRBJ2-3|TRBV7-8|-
CASSHPWRDADTQYF
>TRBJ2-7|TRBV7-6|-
CASSPVWGGDAYEQYF
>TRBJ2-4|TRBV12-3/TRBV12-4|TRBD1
CASSPDRALAKNIQYF
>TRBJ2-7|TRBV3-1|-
CASSPGVQGVEQYF
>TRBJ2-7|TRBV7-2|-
CASSLDTYEQYF
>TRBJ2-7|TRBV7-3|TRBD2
CASSLSGGRNEQYF
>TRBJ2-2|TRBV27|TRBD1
CASSSQAWTGGIAGELFF
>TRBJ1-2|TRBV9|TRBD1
CASSPPTGDRYGYTF
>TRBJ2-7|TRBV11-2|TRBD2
CACSSGRATYEQYF
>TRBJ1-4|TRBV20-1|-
CSAGRGGSEKLFF
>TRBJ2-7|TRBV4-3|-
CASSQDGTSSSYEQYF
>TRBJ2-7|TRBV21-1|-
CASSTTRNF
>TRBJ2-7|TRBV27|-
CASSLPYEQYF
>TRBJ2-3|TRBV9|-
CASSGPQDTQYF
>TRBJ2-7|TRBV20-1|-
CSATDPGLHYEQYF
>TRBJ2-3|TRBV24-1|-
CATSDSGTGTDTQYF
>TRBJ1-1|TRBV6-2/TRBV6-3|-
CASSYSLGKGDTEAFF
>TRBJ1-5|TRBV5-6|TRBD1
CASTIRGYSNQPQHF